This is a list of T cell receptor beta chains from one sample in a study of blood T cell repertoires in COVID-19. The table came from immunoSEQ multiplex PCR; TCRdb's copy has only in-frame clones and leaves some out. The table includes some 270,000 clones, around 85% detected once. Sequenced material: PBMCs or T cells enriched from blood (not recorded which). The origin of the receptors is a woman aged 25 to 45 who had recovered from COVID-19. The CDR3 runs from the conserved cysteine through the conserved F or W. The order of the fields is V gene, D gene, CDR3 length, J gene, clone size, CDR3 DNA, CDR3 protein. The D gene is left open where the match is weak. Some rows mark clone size as missing; the rest say once, few, many or name a class of expanded clone.

TRBV11-2	-	16	TRBJ2-1	-	TGTGCCAGCAGTTCCACTAGCTACGTCTCCTACAATGAGCAGTTCTTC	CASSSTSYVSYNEQFF
TRBV12-3/TRBV12-4	-	13	TRBJ2-1	-	TGTGCCAGCAGTTTAAGTGCAGGCTATGAGCAGTTCTTC	CASSLSAGYEQFF
TRBV6-5	-	12	TRBJ2-3	-	TGTGCCAGCAGTTACCCCGAGGTCGGGGAGTATTTT	CASSYPEVGEYF
TRBV3-1/TRBV3-2	TRBD2	18	TRBJ2-1	-	TGTGCCAGCAGCCAACGGTCAAGCGGGAGCCAGTTCGACAATGAGCAGTTCTTC	CASSQRSSGSQFDNEQFF
TRBV14	-	15	TRBJ2-1	-	TGTGCCAGCAGCCAAGACCCCGTCACTTACAATGAGCAGTTCTTC	CASSQDPVTYNEQFF
TRBV12-3/TRBV12-4	-	13	TRBJ1-1	-	TGTGCCAGCAGTCCCCGACAGGCCACTGAAGCTTTCTTT	CASSPRQATEAFF
TRBV7-2	TRBD2	15	TRBJ2-5	-	TGTGCCAGCAGCTTAGTAGCGGGGGGTCAGGAGACCCAGTACTTC	CASSLVAGGQETQYF
TRBV9	TRBD2	16	TRBJ2-7	-	TGTGCCAGCAGCGTAGCGAGACTAGCGGCCTTCTACGAGCAGTACTTC	CASSVARLAAFYEQYF
TRBV10-2	TRBD1	16	TRBJ1-2	-	TGCGCCAGCAGTGGGACAGGGGCCTTGGGTAACTATGGCTACACCTTC	CASSGTGALGNYGYTF
TRBV19	-	15	TRBJ1-1	-	TGTGCCAGTGGGGGACTGCAAGCGGTTAACACTGAAGCTTTCTTT	CASGGLQAVNTEAFF
TRBV19	-	15	TRBJ2-5	-	TGTGCCAGTAGTATAGTAGGGGTTCCGGGAGAGACCCAGTACTTC	CASSIVGVPGETQYF
TRBV6-4	-	18	TRBJ1-5	-	TGTGCCAGCAGTGTTATAACCCAGGGTGAGTATAGCAATCAGCCCCAGCATTTT	CASSVITQGEYSNQPQHF
TRBV27	-	13	TRBJ1-1	few	TGTGCCAGCAGAGACGGCCAGGGCACTGAAGCTTTCTTT	CASRDGQGTEAFF
TRBV6-6	TRBD1	13	TRBJ2-7	-	TGTGCCAGCATACCAGGGGGCAGGCACGAGCAGTACTTC	CASIPGGRHEQYF
TRBV11-2	-	17	TRBJ1-4	-	TGTGCCAGCAGCTTTTCCCCCGGCGGTTACGGGAATGAAAAACTGTTTTTT	CASSFSPGGYGNEKLFF
TRBV10-3	-	10	TRBJ2-1	-	TGTGCCATCGGAGATAATGAGCAGTTCTTC	CAIGDNEQFF
TRBV12-5	-	14	TRBJ1-2	-	TGTGCTAGTGCCTTAACCGGGACACTCTATGGCTACACCTTC	CASALTGTLYGYTF
TRBV12-3/TRBV12-4	TRBD1	12	TRBJ2-1	-	TGTGCCAGCAGTGTACAGGGGAATGAGCAGTTCTTC	CASSVQGNEQFF
TRBV5-1	-	16	TRBJ2-1	-	TGCGCCAGCAGCTTGGCCTTCGCGGGACCCTACAATGAGCAGTTCTTC	CASSLAFAGPYNEQFF
TRBV4-1	TRBD2	17	TRBJ2-2	many	TGCGCCAGCAGCCAAGGGGATAGCGGGAGCCCAACCGGGGAGCTGTTTTTT	CASSQGDSGSPTGELFF
TRBV21-1	-	15	TRBJ2-7	-	TGTGCCAGCAGCATAGGACTAGCGGGCCGCGGCGAGCAGTACTTC	CASSIGLAGRGEQYF
TRBV25-1	-	12	TRBJ2-3	-	TGTGCCAGCAGTGAAGGTAGAGATACGCAGTATTTT	CASSEGRDTQYF
TRBV4-1	-	14	TRBJ1-4	-	TGCGCCAGCAGCCAAGGTCAGATTAATGAAAAACTGTTTTTT	CASSQGQINEKLFF
TRBV11-2	-	13	TRBJ2-7	once	TGTGCCAGCAGCTTAGGACACATCTACGAGCAGTACTTC	CASSLGHIYEQYF
TRBV18	-	14	TRBJ1-4	-	TGTGCCAGCTCACCACAAGGGGGTGGTGAAAAACTGTTTTTT	CASSPQGGGEKLFF
TRBV23-1	TRBD1	15	TRBJ1-6	-	TGCGCCAGCAGTCAACTCCCCAGGGGGCCTTCACCCCTCCACTTT	CASSQLPRGPSPLHF
TRBV4-1	-	14	TRBJ1-1	-	TGCGCCAGCAGTGCGGGCCAATTCAACACTGAAGCTTTCTTT	CASSAGQFNTEAFF
TRBV18	TRBD1	17	TRBJ1-1	-	TGTGCCAGCTCACCAGTTAGGACAGGGGGCGCTCCACTTGAAGCTTTCTTT	CASSPVRTGGAPLEAFF